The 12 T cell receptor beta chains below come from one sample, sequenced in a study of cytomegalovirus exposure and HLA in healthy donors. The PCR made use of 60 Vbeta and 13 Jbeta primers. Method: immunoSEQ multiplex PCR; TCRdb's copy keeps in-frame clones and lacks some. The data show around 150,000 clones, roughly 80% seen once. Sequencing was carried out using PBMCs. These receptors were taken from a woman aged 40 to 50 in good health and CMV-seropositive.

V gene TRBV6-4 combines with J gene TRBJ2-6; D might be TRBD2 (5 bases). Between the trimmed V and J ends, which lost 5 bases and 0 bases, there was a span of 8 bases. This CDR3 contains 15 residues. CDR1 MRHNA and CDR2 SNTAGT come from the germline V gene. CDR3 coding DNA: TGTGCCAGCAGTCCCGGGGTCTCTGGGGCCAACGTCCTGACTTTC. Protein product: CASSPGVSGANVLTF.

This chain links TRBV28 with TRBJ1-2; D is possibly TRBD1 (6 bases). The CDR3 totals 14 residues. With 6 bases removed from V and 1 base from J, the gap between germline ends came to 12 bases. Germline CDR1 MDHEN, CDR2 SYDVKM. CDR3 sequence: CASRSGQLNYGYTF. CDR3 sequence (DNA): TGTGCCAGCAGATCCGGACAGCTTAACTATGGCTACACCTTC.

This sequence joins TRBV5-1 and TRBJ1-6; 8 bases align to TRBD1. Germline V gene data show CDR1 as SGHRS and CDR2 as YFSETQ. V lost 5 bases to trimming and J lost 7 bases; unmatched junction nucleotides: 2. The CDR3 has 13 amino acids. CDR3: CASSQGANSPLHF. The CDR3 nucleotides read TGCGCCAGCAGTCAGGGGGCCAATTCACCCCTCCACTTT.

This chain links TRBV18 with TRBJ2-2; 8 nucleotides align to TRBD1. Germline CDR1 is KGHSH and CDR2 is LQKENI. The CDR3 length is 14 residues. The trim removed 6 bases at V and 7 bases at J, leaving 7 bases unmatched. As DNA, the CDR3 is TGTGCCAGCTCGCAGGACAGGGAGGTCGGGGAGCTGTTTTTT. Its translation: CASSQDREVGELFF.

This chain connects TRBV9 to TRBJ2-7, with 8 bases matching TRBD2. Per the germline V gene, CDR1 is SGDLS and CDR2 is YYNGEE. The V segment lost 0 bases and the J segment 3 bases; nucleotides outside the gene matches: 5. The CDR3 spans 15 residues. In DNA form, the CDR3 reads TGTGCCAGCAGCGTAGGGTCTAGCGGGTACTACGAGCAGTACTTC. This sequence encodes CASSVGSSGYYEQYF.

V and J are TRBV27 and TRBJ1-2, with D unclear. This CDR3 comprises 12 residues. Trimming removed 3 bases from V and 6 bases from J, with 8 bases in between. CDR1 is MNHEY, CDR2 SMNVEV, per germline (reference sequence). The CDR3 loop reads CASSFYNDGYTF. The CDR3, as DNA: TGTGCCAGCAGTTTTTATAATGATGGCTACACCTTC.

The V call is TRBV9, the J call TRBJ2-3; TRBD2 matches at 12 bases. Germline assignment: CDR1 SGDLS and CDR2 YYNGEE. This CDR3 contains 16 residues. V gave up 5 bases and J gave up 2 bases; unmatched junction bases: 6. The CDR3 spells CASREGTSGPTDTQYF. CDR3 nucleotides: TGTGCCAGCAGAGAGGGGACTAGCGGGCCCACAGATACGCAGTATTTT.

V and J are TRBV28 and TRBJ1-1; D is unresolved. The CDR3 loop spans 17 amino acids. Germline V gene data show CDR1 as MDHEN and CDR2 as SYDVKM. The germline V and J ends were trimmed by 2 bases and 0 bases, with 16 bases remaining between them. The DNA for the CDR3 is TGTGCCAGCAGTTTAAGTCTTATAGCGAAAATGAACACTGAAGCTTTCTTT. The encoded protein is CASSLSLIAKMNTEAFF.

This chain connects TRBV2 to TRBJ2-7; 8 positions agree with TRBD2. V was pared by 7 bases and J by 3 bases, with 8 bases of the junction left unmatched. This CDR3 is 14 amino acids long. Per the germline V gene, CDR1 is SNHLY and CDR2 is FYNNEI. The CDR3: CASTSGLAGYEQYF. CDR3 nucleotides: TGTGCCAGCACCAGCGGACTAGCAGGCTACGAGCAGTACTTC.

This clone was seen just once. Here the CDR3 DNA reads TGTGCCTGGAGTCGTCCCTTAGGGGCCAACGTCCTGACTTTC. It codes for CAWSRPLGANVLTF. The genes are TRBV30 and TRBJ2-6, with D unresolved. Germline lookup yields CDR1 GTSNPN and CDR2 SVGIG (reference sequence). The CDR3 spans 14 residues. V was clipped by 2 bases and J by 4 bases, with 9 bases between them.

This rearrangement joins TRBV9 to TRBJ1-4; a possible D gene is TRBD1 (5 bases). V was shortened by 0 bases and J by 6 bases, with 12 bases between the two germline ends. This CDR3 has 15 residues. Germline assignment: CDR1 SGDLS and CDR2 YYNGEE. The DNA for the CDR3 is TGTGCCAGCAGCGTAGGGGGGGGAAGATATGAAAAACTGTTTTTT. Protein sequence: CASSVGGGRYEKLFF. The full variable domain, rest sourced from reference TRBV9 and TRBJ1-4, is DSGVTQTPKHLITATGQRVTLRCSPRSGDLSVYWYQQSLDQGLQFLIQYYNGEERAKGNILERFSAQQFPDLHSELNLSSLELGDSALYFCASSVGGGRYEKLFFGSGTQLSVL.

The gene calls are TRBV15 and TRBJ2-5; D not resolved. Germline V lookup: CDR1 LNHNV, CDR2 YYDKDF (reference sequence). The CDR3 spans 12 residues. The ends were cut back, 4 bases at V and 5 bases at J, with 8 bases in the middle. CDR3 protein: CATSKPRETQYF. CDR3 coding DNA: TGTGCCACCAGCAAGCCGAGGGAGACCCAGTACTTC.